A selection of T cell receptor beta chains follows, all from one sample in a study of T cell changes during pregnancy in multiple sclerosis. Profiled with immunoSEQ multiplex PCR; TCRdb holds only in-frame clones, not every one. The data show 35,000 to 50,000 clones, with roughly 92% seen just once and about 0.73% held by the top ten. The sequencing used CD4+ T cells from peripheral blood mononuclear cells, collected in the first trimester of pregnancy. The receptors come from a female donor with multiple sclerosis, enrolled in a pregnancy study. CDR3s include the opening cysteine and the closing phenylalanine or tryptophan. D genes are given only for firm matches. Clone size is not always given. Where it is, it says once, few, many or a class for expanded clones.

clone size	V gene	J gene	D gene	CDR3 protein	CDR3 DNA
.	TRBV5-6	TRBJ2-7	.	CASRIWGTSSYEQYF	TGTGCCAGCAGGATATGGGGCACAAGCTCCTACGAGCAGTACTTC
.	TRBV9	TRBJ1-2	TRBD1	CASSVAGQHLNYGYTF	TGTGCCAGCAGCGTAGCGGGACAGCACCTAAACTATGGCTACACCTTC
.	TRBV28	TRBJ2-7	.	CASSLVTGPYEQYF	TGTGCCAGCAGTTTGGTAACAGGCCCCTACGAGCAGTACTTC
.	TRBV5-6	TRBJ1-3	TRBD1	CASIGQGTGNTIYF	TGTGCCAGCATCGGACAGGGAACTGGAAACACCATATATTTT
few	TRBV4-2	TRBJ2-1	.	CASSQGEVPYNEQFF	TGTGCCAGCAGCCAAGGGGAGGTTCCCTACAATGAGCAGTTCTTC
.	TRBV28	TRBJ2-5	.	CASSEEGWGNYF	TGTGCCAGCAGTGAGGAGGGGTGGGGCAATTACTTC
.	TRBV14	TRBJ2-1	TRBD2	CASSQDFGTSDYNEQFF	TGTGCCAGCAGCCAAGATTTTGGGACTAGCGACTACAATGAGCAGTTCTTC
.	TRBV28	TRBJ1-3	.	CASTAAGNTIYF	TGTGCCAGCACGGCGGCAGGAAACACCATATATTTT
.	TRBV5-6	TRBJ2-1	TRBD2	CASSGGGLAGGGQFF	TGTGCCAGCAGCGGGGGGGGACTAGCGGGAGGAGGGCAGTTCTTC
.	TRBV30	TRBJ1-5	.	CAWSEGTRLYQPQHF	TGTGCCTGGAGTGAAGGAACCAGGCTTTATCAGCCCCAGCATTTT
few	TRBV7-2	TRBJ2-2	TRBD2	CASSSGLAAGELFF	TGTGCCAGCAGCTCGGGACTAGCAGCCGGGGAGCTGTTTTTT
.	TRBV27	TRBJ1-3	TRBD1	CASSRQGGLAGNTIYF	TGTGCCAGCAGCCGGCAGGGGGGTCTCGCTGGAAACACCATATATTTT
.	TRBV5-6	TRBJ2-5	.	CASSFLAHQETQYF	TGTGCCAGCAGCTTTCTAGCGCACCAAGAGACCCAGTACTTC
.	TRBV11-2	TRBJ2-7	.	CASSLVGTSFSYEQYF	TGTGCCAGCAGCTTAGTAGGGACTTCCTTTTCCTACGAGCAGTACTTC
.	TRBV15	TRBJ2-1	TRBD2	CATSRDVGTSGYNEQFF	TGTGCCACCAGCAGAGATGTAGGGACTAGCGGCTACAATGAGCAGTTCTTC
.	TRBV28	TRBJ1-5	TRBD1	CASSFGGTGGVSNQPQHF	TGTGCCAGCAGTTTTGGGGGGACAGGGGGCGTGAGCAATCAGCCCCAGCATTTT
.	TRBV10-3	TRBJ1-1	TRBD1	CATHAVTGGTEAFF	TGTGCCACTCACGCAGTGACAGGGGGGACTGAAGCTTTCTTT
.	TRBV6-1	TRBJ2-2	.	CASSEARSPGELFF	TGTGCCAGCAGTGAAGCGCGATCACCCGGGGAGCTGTTTTTT
.	TRBV5-1	TRBJ2-2	TRBD1	CASSFWDRGLTGELFF	TGCGCCAGCAGCTTTTGGGACAGGGGGCTCACCGGGGAGCTGTTTTTT
once	TRBV5-6	TRBJ2-7	TRBD2	CASSPLTSGPLEQYF	TGTGCCAGCAGCCCCCTGACTAGCGGCCCCTTAGAGCAGTACTTC
.	TRBV4-2	TRBJ2-1	TRBD2	CASSPGTSGTNEQFF	TGTGCCAGCAGCCCCGGGACTAGCGGGACCAATGAGCAGTTCTTC
.	TRBV7-9	TRBJ2-2	.	CASSRQNTGELFF	TGTGCCAGCAGCCGACAAAACACCGGGGAGCTGTTTTTT
.	TRBV2	TRBJ1-5	.	CASKERNPLWPQHF	TGTGCCAGCAAAGAGAGGAATCCCTTGTGGCCCCAGCATTTT
.	TRBV9	TRBJ1-4	.	CASSFRQTNEKLFF	TGTGCCAGCAGCTTCAGACAGACTAATGAAAAACTGTTTTTT
.	TRBV9	TRBJ2-3	.	CASSVDDSSTDTQYF	TGTGCCAGCAGCGTAGACGACAGCTCCACAGATACGCAGTATTTT
.	TRBV7-2	TRBJ2-7	TRBD2	CASSSGGVGGRASSYEQYF	TGTGCCAGCAGCTCCGGTGGGGTGGGCGGGAGGGCCTCCTCCTACGAGCAGTACTTC
.	TRBV28	TRBJ1-5	.	CASSFLEAGKEPQHF	TGTGCCAGCAGTTTTCTTGAGGCGGGTAAGGAGCCCCAGCATTTT
.	TRBV6-5	TRBJ1-6	TRBD1	CAKTGGDSPLHF	TGTGCCAAGACAGGGGGGGACTCACCCCTCCACTTT
.	TRBV28	TRBJ1-1	.	CASSLFEREAFF	TGTGCCAGCAGTTTATTTGAGAGGGAAGCTTTCTTT
.	TRBV29-1	TRBJ2-7	.	CSAGTYEQYF	TGCAGCGCCGGGACCTACGAGCAGTACTTC
few	TRBV28	TRBJ1-1	TRBD1	CASTRPGQGLLNTEAFF	TGTGCCAGCACCCGACCGGGACAGGGGTTATTGAACACTGAAGCTTTCTTT
.	TRBV5-6	TRBJ2-5	.	CASSLGVLALQETQYF	TGTGCCAGCAGCTTGGGGGTCCTAGCGTTACAAGAGACCCAGTACTTC
.	TRBV10-2	TRBJ1-2	TRBD1	CASSPEGTGNNYGYTF	TGCGCCAGCAGTCCAGAAGGGACAGGGAATAACTATGGCTACACCTTC